The rows below give T cell receptor beta chains drawn from one sample of a study of shared clonotypes between healthy human individuals. Measured with immunoSEQ multiplex PCR; TCRdb has only the in-frame clones, and not every one. Counted here are over 2 million clones, about 94% occurring once; the ten biggest clones make up about 1.1%. Sequenced input: naive CD8+ T cells sorted from blood. The source of these receptors is a man aged 18 to 29 in good health. CDR3s include the opening cysteine and the closing phenylalanine or tryptophan. The order of the fields is D gene, V gene, clone size, J gene, CDR3 DNA, CDR3 protein. A D gene is named only where the DNA matches it firmly. Not all rows give a size; the values are once, few, many and, for expanded clones, a class.

-	TRBV4-1	-	TRBJ1-1	TGCGCCAGCAGCCCTCCCCGGGGGGGCCTCATGAACACTGAAGCTTTCTTT	CASSPPRGGLMNTEAFF
-	TRBV2	-	TRBJ1-1	TGTGCCAGCACCTGGGGGGGGACTGAAGCTTTCTTT	CASTWGGTEAFF
-	TRBV2	-	TRBJ2-7	TGTGCCAGCACGGAGAGCATCTACGAGCAGTACTTC	CASTESIYEQYF
-	TRBV13	-	TRBJ2-3	TGTGCCAGCAGCTTGACGACCGAGAACACAGATACGCAGTATTTT	CASSLTTENTDTQYF
-	TRBV4-3	-	TRBJ1-1	TGCGCCAGCAGCCAATCGACTGGCCCCTCGAACACTGAAGCTTTCTTT	CASSQSTGPSNTEAFF
-	TRBV7-9	-	TRBJ2-1	TGTGCCAGCAGCTTAGTGGCTAGCGTGTCCTACAATGAGCAGTTCTTC	CASSLVASVSYNEQFF
TRBD1	TRBV14	-	TRBJ2-3	TGTGCCAGCAGCCAAGAGAGCGCGACAGGGGGCACAGATACGCAGTATTTT	CASSQESATGGTDTQYF
TRBD2	TRBV13	-	TRBJ2-5	TGTGCCAGCAGCCACGTCGGGGGGTACCAAGAGACCCAGTACTTC	CASSHVGGYQETQYF
TRBD2	TRBV10-3	once	TRBJ2-5	TGTGCCACGACAATGGGACTAGCGGAGTACCAAGAGACCCAGTACTTC	CATTMGLAEYQETQYF
-	TRBV19	-	TRBJ1-2	TGTGCCAGTAGTCCAGAGAGACAGCCTAACTATGGCTACACCTTC	CASSPERQPNYGYTF
TRBD2	TRBV5-4	-	TRBJ2-7	TGTGCCAGCAGCTTGGAACTAGCGGGAGCATACGAGCAGTACTTC	CASSLELAGAYEQYF
-	TRBV10-3	-	TRBJ2-1	TGTGCCATCGGATTTTGGCCGTACAATGAGCAGTTCTTC	CAIGFWPYNEQFF
-	TRBV29-1	-	TRBJ1-2	TGCAGCGTTGGGGCGGGCGGCTATGGCTACACCTTC	CSVGAGGYGYTF
TRBD2	TRBV29-1	-	TRBJ2-5	TGCAGCGTTGAAGACGGCCTAGCGGGAGGAGGGGAGACCCAGTACTTC	CSVEDGLAGGGETQYF
-	TRBV27	-	TRBJ1-2	TGTGCCAGCAGTCCATCCCGGGACCATGTTGACTATGGCTACACCTTC	CASSPSRDHVDYGYTF
TRBD2	TRBV7-9	-	TRBJ2-1	TGTGCCAGCAGCTTAAGTACTAGCGAGTACAATGAGCAGTTCTTC	CASSLSTSEYNEQFF
-	TRBV19	-	TRBJ1-5	TGTGCCAGTATCTCAGGAACCGGATATCAGCCCCAGCATTTT	CASISGTGYQPQHF
-	TRBV4-1	-	TRBJ1-1	TGCGCCAGCAGCCTCAAGCAGGGTTCCCACACTGAAGCTTTCTTT	CASSLKQGSHTEAFF
-	TRBV29-1	-	TRBJ2-5	TGCAGCGTTGAAGGCGGGACCCCTCAAGAGACCCAGTACTTC	CSVEGGTPQETQYF
-	TRBV4-1	-	TRBJ1-5	TGCGCCAGCAGCCCCGGATCGGACAGTGGCAATCAGCCCCAGCATTTT	CASSPGSDSGNQPQHF
-	TRBV25-1	-	TRBJ1-4	TGTGCCAGCAGTGACCGGGCAGATAATGAAAAACTGTTTTTT	CASSDRADNEKLFF
-	TRBV9	-	TRBJ2-2	TGTGCCAGCAGCATCCAGGCAAGTTCCGGGGAGCTGTTTTTT	CASSIQASSGELFF
-	TRBV27	-	TRBJ1-1	TGTGCCAGCACGGAGGGGAGTGAAGCTTTCTTT	CASTEGSEAFF
TRBD2	TRBV5-1	-	TRBJ2-7	TGCGCCAGCAGACTGGTGGGACTAGAGGAGGACGAGCAGTACTTC	CASRLVGLEEDEQYF
-	TRBV7-8	-	TRBJ1-2	TGTGCCAGCAGGGAAACGGACGGAGTCCTCTATGGCTACACCTTC	CASRETDGVLYGYTF
TRBD1	TRBV30	-	TRBJ1-5	TGTGCCTGGAGTCCGGGACAGGGGTCCCATCAGCCCCAGCATTTT	CAWSPGQGSHQPQHF